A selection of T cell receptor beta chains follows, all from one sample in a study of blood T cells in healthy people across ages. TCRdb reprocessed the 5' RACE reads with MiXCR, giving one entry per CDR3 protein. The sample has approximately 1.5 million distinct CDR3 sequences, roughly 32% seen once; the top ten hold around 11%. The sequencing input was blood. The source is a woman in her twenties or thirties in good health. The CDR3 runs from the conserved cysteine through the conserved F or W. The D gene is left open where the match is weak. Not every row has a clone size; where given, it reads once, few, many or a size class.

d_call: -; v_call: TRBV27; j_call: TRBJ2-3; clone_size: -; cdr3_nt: TGTGCCAGCAGTTTATTCAGCTCTAGCACAGATACGCAGTATTTT; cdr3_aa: CASSLFSSSTDTQYF
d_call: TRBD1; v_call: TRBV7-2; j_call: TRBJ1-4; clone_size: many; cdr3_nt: TGTGCCAGCAGCCTAAACAGGGGAGTGGAAGAAAAACTGTTTTTT; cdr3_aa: CASSLNRGVEEKLFF
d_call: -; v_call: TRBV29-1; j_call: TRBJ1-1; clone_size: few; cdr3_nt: TGCAGCGTTTCCAGGGGTATCGAAGCTTTCTTT; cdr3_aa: CSVSRGIEAFF
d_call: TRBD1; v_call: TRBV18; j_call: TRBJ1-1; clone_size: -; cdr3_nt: TGTGCCAGCTCGGGGGGACAGGGAGGTCCTGAAGCTTTCTTT; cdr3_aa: CASSGGQGGPEAFF
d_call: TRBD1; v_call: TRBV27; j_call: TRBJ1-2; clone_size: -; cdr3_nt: TGTGCCAGCAGTCGATCTGACAGGGGGCTTTTTGGCTACACCTTC; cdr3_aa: CASSRSDRGLFGYTF
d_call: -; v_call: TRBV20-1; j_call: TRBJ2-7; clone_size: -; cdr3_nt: TGCAGTGCTAGATTCCCACCGGGGGAGCAGTACTTC; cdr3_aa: CSARFPPGEQYF
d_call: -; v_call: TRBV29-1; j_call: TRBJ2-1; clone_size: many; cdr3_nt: TGCAGCGTTGGCCACTTCAATGAGCAGTTCTTC; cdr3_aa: CSVGHFNEQFF
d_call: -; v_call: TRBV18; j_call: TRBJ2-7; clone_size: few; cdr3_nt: TGTGCCAGCTCACCCGAAATGGTCGGCGAGCAGTACTTC; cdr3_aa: CASSPEMVGEQYF
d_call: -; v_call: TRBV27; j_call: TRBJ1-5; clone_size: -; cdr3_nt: TGTGCCAGCAGCTTATACCAGGGGTTGGGACCCCAGCATTTT; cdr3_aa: CASSLYQGLGPQHF
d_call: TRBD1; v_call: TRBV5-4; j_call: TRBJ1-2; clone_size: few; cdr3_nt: TGTGCCAGCAGCTGGGGACAGGGGGAGCGGGGCTACACCTTC; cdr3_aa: CASSWGQGERGYTF